This TCR beta chain was observed in a study of CD8 T cells in ankylosing spondylitis. Germline V CDR1 and CDR2: SNHLY, FYNNEI. V was clipped by 7 bases and J by 7 bases; unmatched bases: 11. This CDR3 is 15 amino acids long. Turning to this clonotype: Its antigen is undetermined.

Study-wide findings and caveats: Both synovial fluid and blood in reactive arthritis had previously been reported to carry some motif variants. The study looked at matched synovial fluid samples from ankylosing spondylitis patients. Disease-linked clones were reported to be significantly enriched there.

Scientists made TCR beta libraries using quantitative 5'-RACE with molecular barcodes. A single record per CDR3 protein comes from TCRdb applying MiXCR to the 5' RACE reads. The table includes just under 350,000 distinct CDR3 sequences, roughly 14% detected once. The TCR originated in a male donor with ankylosing spondylitis or in good health (not recorded which). The rearrangement links TRBV2 to TRBJ1-5; 9 bases fit TRBD1. The material sequenced was blood, either unsorted or a sorted T cell fraction (not recorded which). The CDR3 sequence: CASTPDRGWKQPQHF. DNA for the CDR3: TGTGCCAGCACCCCTGACAGGGGGTGGAAGCAGCCCCAGCATTTT.